Listed below are T cell receptor beta chains from one sample, sequenced in a study of cytomegalovirus exposure and HLA in healthy donors. The assay was immunoSEQ multiplex PCR, and TCRdb's table has in-frame clones only and misses some. The table includes about 190,000 clones, roughly 73% detected once. The specimen sequenced was PBMCs. The receptors were sampled from a woman in her 30s in good health and CMV-seropositive. Each CDR3 is given without its conserved first and last residue.

j_gene | v_gene | CDR3aa
TRBJ2-1 | TRBV7-3 | ASSLRTSGRGNEQF
TRBJ2-7 | TRBV27 | ASSLRPLAHEQY
TRBJ2-5 | TRBV5-6 | ASSPRQGALGETQY
TRBJ1-2 | TRBV7-9 | ASSLRQGYT
TRBJ1-5 | TRBV5-3 | ARSLFLYSNQPQH
TRBJ2-5 | TRBV7-9 | ASSARDSAETQY
TRBJ1-4 | TRBV6-6 | ASSLVIGTSNEKLF
TRBJ1-5 | TRBV5-4 | ASSRGGVNQPQH
TRBJ2-7 | TRBV27 | ASSLGQGGISYEQY
TRBJ1-1 | TRBV5-6 | ASSLGPTNTEAF
TRBJ2-7 | TRBV19 | ASSTRGKGDSYEQY
TRBJ1-1 | TRBV5-5 | ASSFAHRALKDTEAF
TRBJ2-7 | TRBV5-1 | ASSPTPGEGPTKQY
TRBJ2-1 | TRBV5-1 | ASSLEPSGNEQF
TRBJ1-3 | TRBV25-1 | ASSGQDRGVRTIY
TRBJ1-1 | TRBV6-6 | ASSLEHGGDTEAF
TRBJ2-7 | TRBV28 | ASTRLPGTYEQY
TRBJ1-1 | TRBV10-3 | AISESTGVTEAF
TRBJ2-5 | TRBV7-8 | ASSFPGGRETQY
NA | TRBV28 | ASSLPQGGLYEQY
TRBJ1-3 | TRBV29-1 | SVSPTGIGHSGNTIY
TRBJ2-7 | TRBV4-1 | ASSQGSGQGGIYEQY
TRBJ1-5 | TRBV5-6 | ASSGGDQPQH
TRBJ1-2 | TRBV6-5 | ASSRNHRDGYT
TRBJ2-7 | TRBV7-9 | ASSLLGGGYEQY
TRBJ2-3 | TRBV6-1 | ASGLASWADTQY
TRBJ1-1 | TRBV29-1 | SVASTGGGNTEAF
TRBJ1-2 | TRBV6-5 | ASSFTPGSNYGYT
TRBJ1-1 | TRBV19 | ASSIGEPVNTEAF
TRBJ2-7 | TRBV14 | ASSLLSTSGRAPEQY
TRBJ1-1 | TRBV28 | ASWAPSQETEAF
TRBJ1-1 | TRBV11-3 | ASSSQGAGTEAF
TRBJ2-2 | TRBV6-5 | ASTPAGGTGELF
TRBJ1-2 | TRBV28 | ASSLSADYGYT
TRBJ2-7 | TRBV21-1 | ASSKEVAGLVYEQY
TRBJ1-5 | TRBV6-1 | ASRGTSSNQPQH
TRBJ2-3 | TRBV6-5 | ASRPGTADTQY
TRBJ2-1 | TRBV28 | ASSLPGQGSYNEQF
TRBJ1-3 | TRBV2 | ASRQGAGNTIY
TRBJ2-7 | TRBV29-1 | SVSTGTSYYEQY
TRBJ1-1 | TRBV29-1 | SVDRNRNTEAF
TRBJ2-3 | TRBV14 | ASSRTGGDTQY
TRBJ2-1 | TRBV4-2 | ASSRSLAGGAYEQF
TRBJ2-2 | TRBV19 | ASSPQGRAGELF
TRBJ1-6 | TRBV4-3 | ASSPMTGQDSPLH
TRBJ1-1 | TRBV13 | ASSYHRGTEAF
TRBJ2-2 | TRBV9 | ASSVRRGAGELF
TRBJ2-1 | TRBV6-1 | ASSESSGEPGEQF
TRBJ2-3 | TRBV29-1 | SVDGGSDTDTQY
TRBJ1-2 | TRBV27 | ASSLSWGQGLGGYT
TRBJ1-2 | TRBV4-2 | ASSPRTGSVIYGYT
TRBJ2-7 | TRBV10-3 | AISRSGRDYEQY
TRBJ2-1 | TRBV7-2 | ASSFGAGNNEQF